What follows are 3 T cell receptor beta chains derived from one specimen sequenced in a study of blood T cell repertoires in COVID-19. Profiling relied on immunoSEQ multiplex PCR, and the TCRdb table lists in-frame clones only, not all of them. The table shows fewer than 110,000 clones, with approximately 92% occurring only once. Sequencing was done on a sample of peripheral blood. The source is a man aged 50 to 59 with active COVID-19.

The V call is TRBV6-5, the J call TRBJ1-1; D remains ambiguous. V was pared by 3 bases and J by 7 bases, with 6 bases between. CDR3 length: 11 amino acids. Germline V gene data show CDR1 as MNHEY and CDR2 as SVGAGI. Here the CDR3 DNA reads TGTGCCAGCAGTTATTTCGGTGAAGCTTTCTTT. Translating it yields CASSYFGEAFF.

This chain uses TRBV18 with TRBJ1-2, with 7 nucleotides matching TRBD1. The CDR3 runs 15 residues. CDR1 and CDR2 (germline): KGHSH, LQKENI. Losses at the gene ends were 3 bases for V and 5 bases for J; bases not matched to a gene: 9. CDR3: CASSPFSGGEYGYTF. The CDR3 DNA reads TGTGCCAGCTCACCCTTTTCAGGGGGTGAATATGGCTACACCTTC.

This clone has a handful of counts. The chain is built from TRBV25-1 and TRBJ2-7; tentative D call: TRBD2 (5 bases). The germline gives CDR1 MGHDK, CDR2 SYGVNS. This CDR3 spans 15 amino acids. Trimming removed 1 base from V and 2 bases from J, with 12 bases in between. CDR3 bases: TGTGCCAGCAGTGAATCAGCGGCAGGAGCCTACGAGCAGTACTTC. Residues: CASSESAAGAYEQYF.